This TCR beta chain stems from a study of graft-versus-host responses after intestinal transplantation. About the study: Recipients received multivisceral, liver-intestinal, or isolated intestinal transplants. Uniformly, recipients were administered anti-thymocyte globulin induction with subsequent tacrolimus and steroids for two to three years.

Comments on this clone: Its antigen is not identified.

The CDR3 totals 14 residues. Germline CDR1 and CDR2: SGHRS and YFSETQ. V was cut by 0 bases and J by 7 bases, with 11 bases left in between. Libraries were prepared by immunoSEQ multiplex PCR; TCRdb keeps only in-frame clonotypes and omits some of them. The sample consists of 75,000 to 100,000 clones, approximately 92% of them appearing once. This rearrangement joins TRBV5-1 to TRBJ2-1; D unclear. The material sequenced was unstimulated CD8+ T cells sorted from spleen or lymph node cells, taken before intestinal transplant. This sequence was found in a human donor who received an intestinal transplant. CDR3 DNA: TGCGCCAGCAGCTTGGCGATGGGCCAGAATGAGCAGTTCTTC. It translates to CASSLAMGQNEQFF.